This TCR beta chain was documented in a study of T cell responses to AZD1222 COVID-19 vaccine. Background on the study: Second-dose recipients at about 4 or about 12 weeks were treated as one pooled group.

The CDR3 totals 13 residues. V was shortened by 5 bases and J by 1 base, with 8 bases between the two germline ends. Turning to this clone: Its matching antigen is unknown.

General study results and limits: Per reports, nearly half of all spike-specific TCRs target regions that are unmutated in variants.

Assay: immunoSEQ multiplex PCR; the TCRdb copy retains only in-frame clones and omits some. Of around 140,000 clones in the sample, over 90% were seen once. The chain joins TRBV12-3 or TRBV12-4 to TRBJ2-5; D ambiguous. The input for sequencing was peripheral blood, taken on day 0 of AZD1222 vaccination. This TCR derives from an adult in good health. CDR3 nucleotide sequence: TGTGCCAGCAGTCTGACAAGCCAAGAGACCCAGTACTTC. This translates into CASSLTSQETQYF.